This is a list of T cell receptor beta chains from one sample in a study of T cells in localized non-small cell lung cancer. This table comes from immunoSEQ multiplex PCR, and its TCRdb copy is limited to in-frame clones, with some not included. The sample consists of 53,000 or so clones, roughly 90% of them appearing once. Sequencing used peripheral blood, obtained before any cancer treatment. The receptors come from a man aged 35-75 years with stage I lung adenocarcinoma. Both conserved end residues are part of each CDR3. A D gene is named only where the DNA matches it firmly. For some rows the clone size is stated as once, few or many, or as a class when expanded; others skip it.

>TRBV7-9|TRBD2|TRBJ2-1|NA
TGTGCCAGCAGCTTTAGCGGGAGCCCCCTCAATGAGCAGTTCTTC
CASSFSGSPLNEQFF
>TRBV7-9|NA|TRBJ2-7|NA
TGTGCCAGCAGCTTAGACACCTCCTACGAGCAGTACTTC
CASSLDTSYEQYF
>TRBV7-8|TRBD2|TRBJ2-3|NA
TGTGCCAGCAGCTTAGCGCGGTTTGGGACTAGCCCCGGGAGATCGAGCACAGATACGCAGTATTTT
CASSLARFGTSPGRSSTDTQYF
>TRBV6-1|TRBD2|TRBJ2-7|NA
TGTGCCAGCAAGGGGCGGGAGGGTTCCTACGAGCAGTACTTC
CASKGREGSYEQYF
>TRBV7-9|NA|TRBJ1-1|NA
TGTGCCAGCAGCCCCACGGAGAACACTGAAGCTTTCTTT
CASSPTENTEAFF
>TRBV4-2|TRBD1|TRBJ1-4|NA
TGTGCCAGCAGCCCCTCCGGGACAGGGGCCTGGAGGGTGTTTTTT
CASSPSGTGAWRVFF
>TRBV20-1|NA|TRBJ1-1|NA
TGCAGTGCCGGAAAGGGGGGGCGAGCTTTCTTT
CSAGKGGRAFF
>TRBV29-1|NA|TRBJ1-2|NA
TGCAGCTCGCCTCGGACAGACGGCCATTATGGCTACACCTTC
CSSPRTDGHYGYTF
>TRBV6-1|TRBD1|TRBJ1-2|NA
TGTGCCAGCAGTGAAACAGGGGCTAGTTATGGCTACACCTTC
CASSETGASYGYTF
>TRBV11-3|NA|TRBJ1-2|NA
TGTGCCAGCAGCCCCCTAAAGGGGGGTGTCACCTATGGCTACACCTTC
CASSPLKGGVTYGYTF
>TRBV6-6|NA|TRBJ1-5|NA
TGTGCCAGCAGTTACTACGGGGGGCCTGGTCAGCCCCAGCATTTT
CASSYYGGPGQPQHF
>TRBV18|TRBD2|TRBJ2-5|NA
TGTGCCAGCTCAACCACGGGACTAAGGGAGACCCAGTACTTC
CASSTTGLRETQYF
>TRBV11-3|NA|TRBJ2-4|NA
TGTGCCAGCAGCTTCCCCGAAAACATTCAGTACTTC
CASSFPENIQYF
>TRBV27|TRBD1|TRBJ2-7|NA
TGTGCCAGCAGCCCACGGGGCTCGGGACAGTACTCCTACGAGCAGTACTTC
CASSPRGSGQYSYEQYF
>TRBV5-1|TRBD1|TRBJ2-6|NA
TGCGCCAGCAGAAAGGGGGCCCCTGGGGCCAACGTCCTGACTTTC
CASRKGAPGANVLTF
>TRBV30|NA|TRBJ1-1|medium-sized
TGTGCCTGGAGTGTTGGGGATAACACTGAAGCTTTCTTT
CAWSVGDNTEAFF
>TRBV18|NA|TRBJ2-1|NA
TGTGCCAGCTCACCACGCCTCGACAATGAGCAGTTCTTC
CASSPRLDNEQFF
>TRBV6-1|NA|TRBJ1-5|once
TGTGCCAGCAGCCCCCTCGGGGGCAATCAGCCCCAGCATTTT
CASSPLGGNQPQHF
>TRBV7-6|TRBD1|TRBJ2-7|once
TGTGCCAGCAGCTTAGGGGCAGGCGGGACAGGGGGCTACGAGCAGTACTTC
CASSLGAGGTGGYEQYF
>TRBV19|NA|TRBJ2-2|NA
TGTGCGACTAGGTTGGGTCCGAACACCGGGGAGCTGTTTTTT
CATRLGPNTGELFF
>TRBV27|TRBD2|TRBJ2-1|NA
TGTGCCAGCAGTTTGGCGGGAGGGCTCGATGAGCAGTTCTTC
CASSLAGGLDEQFF
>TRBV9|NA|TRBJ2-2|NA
TGTGCCAGCAGCGCGACCGGGGAGCTGTTTTTT
CASSATGELFF
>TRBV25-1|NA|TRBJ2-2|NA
TGTGCCAGCAGTCCCCGTGGAGGGATTGTAATGAACACCGGGGAGCTGTTTTTT
CASSPRGGIVMNTGELFF
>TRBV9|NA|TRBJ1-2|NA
TGTGCCAGCAGGGGGGGTACGGACCTAACTCGCGGCTACACCTTC
CASRGGTDLTRGYTF
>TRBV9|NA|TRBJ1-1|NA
TGTGCCAGCAGCGTAGTCTCGAACACTGAAGCTTTCTTT
CASSVVSNTEAFF
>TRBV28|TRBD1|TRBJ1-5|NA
TGTGCCAGCAGTTTAAGGCGGACAGGGGTTCAGCCCCAGCATTTT
CASSLRRTGVQPQHF
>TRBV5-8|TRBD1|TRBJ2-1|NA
TGTGCCAGCAGCCCCAGGACAGGGTACAATGAGCAGTTCTTC
CASSPRTGYNEQFF
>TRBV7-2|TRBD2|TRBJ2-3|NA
TGTGCCAGCAGCTTTTCACTAGCGGTCACAGATACGCAGTATTTT
CASSFSLAVTDTQYF
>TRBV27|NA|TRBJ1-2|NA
TGTGCCAGCCGGGATAACTATGGCTACACCTTC
CASRDNYGYTF
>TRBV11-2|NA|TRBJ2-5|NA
TGTGCCAGCAGCCCCAAGGGGGGGTGGGAGACCCAGTACTTC
CASSPKGGWETQYF
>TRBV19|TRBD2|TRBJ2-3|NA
TGTGCCAGTAGTATACCGGGACTAGCAATTCCAGATACGCAGTATTTT
CASSIPGLAIPDTQYF
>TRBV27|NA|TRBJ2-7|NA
TGTGCCAGCAGTTTATCGGCAAACGGACAAGGGTCCTACGAGCAGTACTTC
CASSLSANGQGSYEQYF
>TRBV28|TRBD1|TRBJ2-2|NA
TGTGCCAGCAGTCCCGTACCAGGACAGGGTGGAGCCGGGGAGCTGTTTTTT
CASSPVPGQGGAGELFF
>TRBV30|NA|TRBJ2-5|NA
TGTGCCTGGAGTGGGGGGGGGCAGGTCGAAGAGACCCAGTACTTC
CAWSGGGQVEETQYF
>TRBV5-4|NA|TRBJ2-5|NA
TGTGCCAGCAGCTTGGCGATGGAGACCCAGTACTTC
CASSLAMETQYF
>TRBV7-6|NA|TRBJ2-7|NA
TGTGCCAGCAGCCCCCGGGACAACACCTACGAGCAGTACTTC
CASSPRDNTYEQYF
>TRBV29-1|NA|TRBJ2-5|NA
TGCAGCGAGGGGCGGGGCAGGGGAGAGACCCAGTACTTC
CSEGRGRGETQYF
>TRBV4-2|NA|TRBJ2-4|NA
TGTGCCAGCAGCCAAGTCCTACGGGGGGCGGCCAAAAACATTCAGTACTTC
CASSQVLRGAAKNIQYF
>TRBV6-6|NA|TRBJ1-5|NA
TGTGCCAGCAGTCCCCAGACAGATCAGCCCCAGCATTTT
CASSPQTDQPQHF
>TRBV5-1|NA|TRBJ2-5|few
TGCGCCAGCAGCTTCGACCCGGGGCAGACCCAGTACTTC
CASSFDPGQTQYF
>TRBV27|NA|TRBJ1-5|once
TGTGCCAGCAGTTTAAGGCCGGACCCCCTGAGCAATCAGCCCCAGCATTTT
CASSLRPDPLSNQPQHF
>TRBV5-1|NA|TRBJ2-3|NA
TGCGCCAGCAGCTTGCCGACAGGACCCACAGATACGCAGTATTTT
CASSLPTGPTDTQYF
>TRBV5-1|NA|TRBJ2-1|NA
TGCGCCAGCAGCTTGGCAGGGGCCTCCTACAATGAGCAGTTCTTC
CASSLAGASYNEQFF
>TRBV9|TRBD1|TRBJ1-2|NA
TGTGCCAGCAGCGTATTCTGGGACAGCCCTCTATATGGCTACACCTTC
CASSVFWDSPLYGYTF
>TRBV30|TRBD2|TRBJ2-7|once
TGTGCCTGGAGTTTGTTGCGGACTAGCGGATTATACGAGCAGTACTTC
CAWSLLRTSGLYEQYF
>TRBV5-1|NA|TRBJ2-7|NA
TGCGCCAGCAGCTTGGCCGCGGGGACGGTTTACGAGCAGTACTTC
CASSLAAGTVYEQYF